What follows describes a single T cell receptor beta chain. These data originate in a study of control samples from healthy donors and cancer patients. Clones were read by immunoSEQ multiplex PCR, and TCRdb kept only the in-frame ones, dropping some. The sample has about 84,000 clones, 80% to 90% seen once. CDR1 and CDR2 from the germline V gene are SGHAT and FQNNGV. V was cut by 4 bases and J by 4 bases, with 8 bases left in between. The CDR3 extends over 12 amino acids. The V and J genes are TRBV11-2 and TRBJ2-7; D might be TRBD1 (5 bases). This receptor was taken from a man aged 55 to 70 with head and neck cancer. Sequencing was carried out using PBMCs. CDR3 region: CASSSGIYEQYF. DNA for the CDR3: TGTGCCAGCAGCTCAGGGATATACGAGCAGTACTTC.